This T cell receptor beta chain was sequenced in a study of T-cell reconstitution after alpha-beta-depleted transplantation in children. General observations from the study: As was reported, about two months after transplant, alpha-beta T cells came from several hundred expanded graft clones.

Researchers prepared the TCRbeta library using unique molecular identifiers, the study reports. From the PCR reads, TCRdb called clonotypes with MiXCR, one entry per CDR3 protein. The profile shows about 980,000 distinct CDR3 sequences, about 29% of them singletons. Germline V gene sequence: CDR1 DFQATT, CDR2 SNEGSKA (reference sequence). This CDR3 comprises 12 residues. Trimming stripped 5 bases from V and 2 bases from J, with 10 bases between. Turning to this clonotype: The antigen remains undetermined.

The chain recombines TRBV20-1 with TRBJ2-7; perhaps D is TRBD1 or TRBD2 (5 bases each). The source of this sequence is a boy younger than two who had a stem cell transplant for SCID, so the T cells may come from the graft donor. This specimen was PBMCs, mostly from graft donor cells, taken 360 days after TCRalphabeta/CD19-depleted stem cell transplant. CDR3 DNA: TGCAGTGCTGGCGAGGGGACCTACGAGCAGTACTTC. It encodes CSAGEGTYEQYF.